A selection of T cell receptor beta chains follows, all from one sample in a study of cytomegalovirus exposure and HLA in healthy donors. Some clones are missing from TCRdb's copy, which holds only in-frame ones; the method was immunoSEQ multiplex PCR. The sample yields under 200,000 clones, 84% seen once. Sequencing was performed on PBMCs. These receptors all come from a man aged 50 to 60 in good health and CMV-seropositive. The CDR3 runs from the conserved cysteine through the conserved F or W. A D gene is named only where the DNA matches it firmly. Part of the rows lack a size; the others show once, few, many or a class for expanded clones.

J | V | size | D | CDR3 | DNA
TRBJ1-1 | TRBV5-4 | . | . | CASRILARTEAFF | TGTGCCAGCAGGATCCTTGCTAGGACTGAAGCTTTCTTT
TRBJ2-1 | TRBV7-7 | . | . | CASSSDFYNEQFF | TGTGCTAGCAGCTCAGACTTCTACAATGAGCAGTTCTTC
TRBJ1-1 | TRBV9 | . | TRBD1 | CAGRTSPTRDRALVMNTEAFF | TGTGCCGGAAGAACTAGCCCTACTCGGGACAGGGCGCTTGTAATGAACACTGAAGCTTTCTTT
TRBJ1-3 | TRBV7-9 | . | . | CASSTQGFTGNTIYF | TGTGCCAGCAGCACCCAGGGCTTTACTGGAAACACCATATATTTT
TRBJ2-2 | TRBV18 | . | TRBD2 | CASSPPWTSGFANTGELFF | TGTGCCAGCTCACCACCGTGGACTAGCGGGTTCGCGAACACCGGGGAGCTGTTTTTT
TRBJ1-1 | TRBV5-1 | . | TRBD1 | CASSLATGGLNTEAFF | TGCGCCAGCAGCTTGGCTACAGGGGGCTTGAACACTGAAGCTTTCTTT
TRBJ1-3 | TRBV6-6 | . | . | CASSPAGSGNTIYF | TGTGCCAGCAGCCCGGCGGGAAGTGGAAACACCATATATTTT
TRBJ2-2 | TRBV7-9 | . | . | CASSPGGPNTGELFF | TGTGCCAGCAGCCCCGGGGGACCTAACACCGGGGAGCTGTTTTTT
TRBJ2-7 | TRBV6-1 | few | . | CASSPTGWGDYEQYF | TGTGCCAGCAGTCCGACAGGGTGGGGGGACTACGAGCAGTACTTC
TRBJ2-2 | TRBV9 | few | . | CASSVESSFTGELFF | TGTGCCAGCAGCGTAGAAAGCTCATTCACCGGGGAGCTGTTTTTT
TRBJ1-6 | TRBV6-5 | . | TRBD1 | CASSGTVYNSPLHF | TGTGCCAGCAGCGGGACAGTCTATAATTCACCCCTCCACTTT
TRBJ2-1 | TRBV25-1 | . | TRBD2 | CASSGWTSFTYNEQFF | TGTGCCAGCAGTGGATGGACTAGCTTTACCTACAATGAGCAGTTCTTC
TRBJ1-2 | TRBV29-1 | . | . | CSAPTGGGYTF | TGCAGCGCCCCCACGGGGGGCGGCTACACCTTC
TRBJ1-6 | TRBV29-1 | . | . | CSVREGHNSPLHF | TGCAGCGTGAGGGAGGGCCATAATTCACCCCTCCACTTT
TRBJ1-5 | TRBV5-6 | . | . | CASSLAGNQPQHF | TGTGCCAGCAGCCTGGCAGGGAATCAGCCCCAGCATTTT
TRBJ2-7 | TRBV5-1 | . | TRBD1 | CASSWNQGANNEQYF | TGCGCCAGCAGCTGGAACCAGGGGGCTAACAACGAGCAGTACTTC
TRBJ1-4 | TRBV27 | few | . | CASRFSQGTNEKLFF | TGTGCCAGCAGGTTCTCTCAGGGAACTAATGAAAAACTGTTTTTT
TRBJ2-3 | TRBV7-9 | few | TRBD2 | CASSSTSGSSTDTQYF | TGTGCCAGCAGCTCGACTAGCGGTTCTAGCACAGATACGCAGTATTTT
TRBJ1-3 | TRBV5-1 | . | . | CASSLDGGYGNTIYF | TGCGCCAGCAGCTTGGACGGGGGGTATGGAAACACCATATATTTT
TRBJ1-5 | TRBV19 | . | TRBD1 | CASSITGGGNQPQHF | TGTGCCAGTAGTATAACAGGGGGGGGCAATCAGCCCCAGCATTTT
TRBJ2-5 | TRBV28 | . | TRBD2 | CASSLIQKGLADNDQETQYF | TGTGCCAGCAGTCTCATCCAGAAGGGACTAGCGGACAATGACCAAGAGACCCAGTACTTC
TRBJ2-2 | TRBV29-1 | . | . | CSVEESDLTGNTGELFF | TGCAGCGTTGAAGAATCCGACCTAACAGGGAACACCGGGGAGCTGTTTTTT
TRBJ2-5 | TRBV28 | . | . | CASSLMGGGLETQYF | TGTGCTAGCAGTCTAATGGGAGGGGGGCTAGAGACCCAGTACTTC
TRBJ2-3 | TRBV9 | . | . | CASSVPSIPVSDTQYF | TGTGCCAGCAGCGTCCCTTCTATTCCGGTCTCAGATACGCAGTATTTT
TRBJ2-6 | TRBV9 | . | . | CASSQDSGANVLTF | TGTGCCAGCAGCCAGGACTCTGGGGCCAACGTCCTGACTTTC
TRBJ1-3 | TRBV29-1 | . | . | CSVGNRSSGNTIYF | TGCAGCGTTGGGAACAGATCCTCTGGAAACACCATATATTTT
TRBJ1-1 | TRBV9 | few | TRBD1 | CASSVGVGRQGYTEAFF | TGTGCCAGCAGCGTAGGGGTTGGGAGACAGGGGTACACTGAAGCTTTCTTT
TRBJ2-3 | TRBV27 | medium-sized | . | CASSLRRQDTQYF | TGTGCCAGCAGTTTAAGACGACAAGATACGCAGTATTTT
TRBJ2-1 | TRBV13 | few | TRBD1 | CASSFNSGQVYNEQFF | TGTGCCAGCAGCTTCAATTCGGGACAGGTCTACAATGAGCAGTTCTTC
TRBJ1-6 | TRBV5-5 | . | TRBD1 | CASSFRTGRGDWNNSPLHF | TGTGCCAGCAGCTTCCGGACAGGGCGAGGGGATTGGAATAATTCACCCCTCCACTTT
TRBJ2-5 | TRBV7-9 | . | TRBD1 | CASSYSGGRMSLRETQYF | TGTGCCAGCAGCTATTCAGGGGGCCGAATGAGTCTCAGAGAGACCCAGTACTTC
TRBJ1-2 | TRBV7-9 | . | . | CASTRDSSHGYTF | TGTGCCAGCACCAGAGACAGCTCGCATGGCTACACCTTC
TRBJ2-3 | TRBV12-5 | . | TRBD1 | CASALTRDRGRRWPDTQYF | TGTGCTAGTGCCCTCACCCGGGACAGGGGGCGTCGATGGCCAGATACGCAGTATTTT
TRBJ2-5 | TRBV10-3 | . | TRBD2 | CAISEPGLAGKETQYF | TGTGCCATCAGTGAGCCGGGACTAGCGGGAAAAGAGACCCAGTACTTC
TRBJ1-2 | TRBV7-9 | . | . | CASSLAVGDWGYTF | TGTGCCAGCAGCTTAGCAGTAGGGGATTGGGGCTACACCTTC
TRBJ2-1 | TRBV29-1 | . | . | CSVEGPGAGYEQFF | TGCAGCGTCGAAGGGCCCGGTGCAGGGTATGAGCAGTTCTTC
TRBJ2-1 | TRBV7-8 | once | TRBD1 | CASSLFQRGTGINEQFF | TGTGCCAGCAGCCTATTTCAACGCGGGACAGGGATCAATGAGCAGTTCTTC
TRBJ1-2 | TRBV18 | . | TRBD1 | CASSPQGWGQADYGYTF | TGTGCCAGCTCACCACAGGGTTGGGGACAGGCTGATTATGGCTACACCTTC
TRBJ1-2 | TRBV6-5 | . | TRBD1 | CASSRNRGYGYTF | TGTGCCAGCAGTCGAAACAGGGGGTATGGCTACACCTTC
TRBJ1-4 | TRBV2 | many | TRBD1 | CASSPTGVREEKLFF | TGTGCCAGCAGTCCGACAGGGGTACGGGAAGAAAAACTGTTTTTT
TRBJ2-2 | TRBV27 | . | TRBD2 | CASSDRTSGRGGELFF | TGTGCCAGCAGCGACCGGACTAGCGGGAGAGGCGGGGAGCTGTTTTTT
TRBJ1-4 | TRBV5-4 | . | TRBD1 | CASSKGQGFEKLFF | TGTGCCAGCAGTAAGGGACAGGGGTTTGAAAAACTGTTTTTT
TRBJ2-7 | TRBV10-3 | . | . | CAIRGDTSYEQYF | TGTGCCATCAGGGGGGACACCTCCTACGAGCAGTACTTC
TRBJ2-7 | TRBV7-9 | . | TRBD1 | CASSSGPRDSSSYEQYF | TGTGCCAGCAGCTCCGGGCCCCGGGACAGTAGCTCCTACGAGCAGTACTTC
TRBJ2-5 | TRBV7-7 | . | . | CASSSTGKFTETQYF | TGTGCTAGCAGCTCTACAGGGAAGTTTACCGAGACCCAGTACTTC
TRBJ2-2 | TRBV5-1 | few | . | CASSLEQGVNTGELFF | TGCGCCAGCAGCTTGGAACAGGGTGTGAACACCGGGGAGCTGTTTTTT
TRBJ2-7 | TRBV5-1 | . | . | CASSEDTYEQYF | TGCGCCAGCAGCGAAGACACCTACGAGCAGTACTTC
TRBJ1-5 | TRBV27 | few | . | CASSPRALVHQPQHF | TGTGCCAGCAGTCCCAGGGCCTTGGTACATCAGCCCCAGCATTTT
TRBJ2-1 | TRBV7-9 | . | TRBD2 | CASSLFSGDIEQFF | TGTGCCAGCAGCTTATTTAGCGGGGATATAGAGCAGTTCTTC
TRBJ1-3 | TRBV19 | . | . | CASRGGYSGNTIYF | TGTGCCTCCCGGGGGGGCTACTCTGGAAACACCATATATTTT
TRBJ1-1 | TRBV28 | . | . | CASSGIMNTEAFF | TGTGCCAGCAGCGGGATTATGAACACTGAAGCTTTCTTT
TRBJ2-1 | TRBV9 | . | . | CAGGGGDSYNEQFF | TGTGCCGGCGGTGGCGGGGACTCCTACAATGAGCAGTTCTTC
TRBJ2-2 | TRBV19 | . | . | CASSSPTGLYTGELFF | TGTGCCAGTAGTAGTCCCACAGGGCTATACACCGGGGAGCTGTTTTTT
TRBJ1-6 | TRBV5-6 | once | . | CASSILAGTSNSPLHF | TGTGCCAGCAGCATACTAGCCGGGACTAGTAATTCACCCCTCCACTTT
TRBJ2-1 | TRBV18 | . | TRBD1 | CASSPSRQGRSYNEQFF | TGTGCCAGCTCACCCTCGAGACAGGGGCGCTCCTACAATGAGCAGTTCTTC
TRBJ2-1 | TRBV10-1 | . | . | CASSERGSSYNEQFF | TGCGCCAGCAGTGAGAGAGGTAGCTCCTACAATGAGCAGTTCTTC
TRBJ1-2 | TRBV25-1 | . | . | CASSELGAWFGYTF | TGTGCCAGCAGTGAACTAGGGGCTTGGTTTGGCTACACCTTC
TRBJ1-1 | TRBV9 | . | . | CASTPDTGRSTEAFF | TGTGCCAGCACCCCCGATACAGGACGGAGTACTGAAGCTTTCTTT
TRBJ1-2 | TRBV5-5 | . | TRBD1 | CASSGTAPYGYTF | TGTGCCAGCAGCGGGACAGCGCCATATGGCTACACCTTC
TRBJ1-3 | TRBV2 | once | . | CASSEARLAGGSRNTIYF | TGTGCCAGCAGTGAAGCGCGGTTGGCGGGGGGCTCGCGAAACACCATATATTTT